The entry that follows covers one T cell receptor (beta chain) sequence. No antigen is known for it. The sample holds no much larger clone one base away, and base qualities are not on file. TCRbeta CDR3 regions were amplified from genomic DNA by means of the immunoSEQ Assay, a bias-controlled multiplex PCR. The original pipeline was this. Nucleated cell counts per sample were estimated from amplification of reference gene primers within the assay. Sequence reads were collapsed and filtered to measure the absolute abundance of every unique TCRbeta CDR3 rearrangement. For each sample, productive Simpson clonality was calculated as the square root of Simpson's diversity index across productive rearrangements. In TCRdb, the immuneACCESS table is reduced to in-frame sequences with V and J assigned. These tables do not hold every clone; where another copy was compared, an unresolved V gene accounts for under half, and the others remain unexplained. The V and J calls and clone size are taken from that table; D and trimming were inferred from the DNA. The sample includes about 150,000 clones, with approximately 80% observed a single time. Roughly 9% of the sample comes from the top ten.

Each collaborating institution followed its own protocols to collect whole blood in K2EDTA tubes. For TCRbeta analysis, collaborator samples were shipped as frozen whole blood, as isolated PBMCs, or as DNA extracted from either sample type. These data originate in a study of blood T cell repertoires in COVID-19 (dated by TCRdb to about 2020). For context, the study as a whole: Collaborator samples came from the United States, Italy and Spain and covered acute and convalescent phases of COVID-19. The prospective study material was composed of cDNA or gDNA derived from T cells, B-cell-depleted T cells, or PBMCs. The dataset comprised deeply sampled blood TCRbeta repertoires from subjects exposed to, actively infected with, or recovered from COVID-19. The repertoires were released in a freely available public database meant as a resource for research on the immune response to SARS-CoV-2. The samples were drawn from the first 160 participants of the ongoing ImmuneRACE study and from some 1,300 subjects provided by 6 global collaborators. Sample metadata almost always included a de-identified subject ID, COVID-19 status, age in years and sex. HLA class I and class II types, where available, came from metadata supplied by the sample provider rather than from assay-based typing. The paper as a whole reports these results and caveats: The quantity of clinical and demographic metadata differed by source and by participant and was supplied without curation.

CDR1 and CDR2 are drawn from the germline V gene (reference sequence): LNHDA, SQIVND. From cysteine to phenylalanine, the CDR3 is 12 amino acids long. Only the CDR3 region is kept as DNA, spanning 36 bases read in frame from base 1. Deletion took 5 bases off V and 5 bases off J, with a span of 9 bases between the germline ends. This TCR derives from a woman aged 55 to 70 with active or convalescent COVID-19. The chain links TRBV19 with TRBJ1-1; TRBD1 is perhaps the D gene, given 6 matching bases. The sequencing sample was made of peripheral blood. The DNA sequence is TGTGCCAGTAGTTGGCAGGGGACTGAAGCTTTCTTT. Its protein product is CASSWQGTEAFF.